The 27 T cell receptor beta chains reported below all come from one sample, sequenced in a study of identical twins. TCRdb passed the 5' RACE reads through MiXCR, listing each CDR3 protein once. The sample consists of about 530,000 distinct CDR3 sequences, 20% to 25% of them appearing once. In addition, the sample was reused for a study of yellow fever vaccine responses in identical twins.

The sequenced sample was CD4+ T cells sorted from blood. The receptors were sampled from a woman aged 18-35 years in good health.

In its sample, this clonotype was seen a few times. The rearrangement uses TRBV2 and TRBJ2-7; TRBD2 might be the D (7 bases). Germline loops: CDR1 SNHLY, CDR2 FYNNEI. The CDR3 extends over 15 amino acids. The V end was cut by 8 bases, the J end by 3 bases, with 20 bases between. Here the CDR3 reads CASLLLGGPNYEQYV. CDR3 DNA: TGTGCCAGCCTACTCCTCGGGGGGCCAAACTACGAGCAGTACGTC.

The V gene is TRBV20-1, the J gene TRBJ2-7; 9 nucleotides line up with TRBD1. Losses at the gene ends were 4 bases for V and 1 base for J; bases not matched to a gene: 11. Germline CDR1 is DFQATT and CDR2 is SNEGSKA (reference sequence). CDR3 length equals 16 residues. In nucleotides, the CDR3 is TGCAGTGCTACCAGAACGACAGGGGGAACTTCCTACGAGCAGTACTTC. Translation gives CSATRTTGGTSYEQYF.

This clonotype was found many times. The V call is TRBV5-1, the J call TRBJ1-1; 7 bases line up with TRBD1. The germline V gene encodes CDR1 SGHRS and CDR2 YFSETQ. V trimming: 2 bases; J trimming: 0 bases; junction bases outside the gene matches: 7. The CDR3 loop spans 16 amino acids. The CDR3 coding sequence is TGCGCCAGCAGCTTACGGACAGGCGGCATGAACACTGAAGCTTTCTTT. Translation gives CASSLRTGGMNTEAFF.

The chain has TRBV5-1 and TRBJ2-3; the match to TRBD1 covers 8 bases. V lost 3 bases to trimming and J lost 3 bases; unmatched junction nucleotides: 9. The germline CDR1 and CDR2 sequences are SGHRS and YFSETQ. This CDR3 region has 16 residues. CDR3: CASSWAIRQGTDTQYF. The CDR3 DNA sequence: TGCGCCAGCAGCTGGGCCATCCGACAGGGGACAGATACGCAGTATTTT.

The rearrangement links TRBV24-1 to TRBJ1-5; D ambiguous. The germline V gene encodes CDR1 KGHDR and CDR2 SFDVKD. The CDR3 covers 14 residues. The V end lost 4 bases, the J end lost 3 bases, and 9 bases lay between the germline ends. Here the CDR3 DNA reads TGTGCCACCAGTGAAGGGAAATACAATCAGCCCCAGCATTTT. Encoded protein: CATSEGKYNQPQHF.

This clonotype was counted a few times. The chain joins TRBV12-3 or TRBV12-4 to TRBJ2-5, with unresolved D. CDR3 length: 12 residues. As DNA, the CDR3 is TGTGCGACCCAGAACAAGCAAGAGACCCAGTACTTC. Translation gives CATQNKQETQYF.

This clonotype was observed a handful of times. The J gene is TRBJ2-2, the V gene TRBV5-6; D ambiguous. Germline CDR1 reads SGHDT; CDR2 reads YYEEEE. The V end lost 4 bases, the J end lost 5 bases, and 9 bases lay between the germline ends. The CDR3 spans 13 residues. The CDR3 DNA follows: TGTGCCAGCAGCCGGATAGGGACCGGGGAGCTGTTTTTT. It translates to CASSRIGTGELFF.

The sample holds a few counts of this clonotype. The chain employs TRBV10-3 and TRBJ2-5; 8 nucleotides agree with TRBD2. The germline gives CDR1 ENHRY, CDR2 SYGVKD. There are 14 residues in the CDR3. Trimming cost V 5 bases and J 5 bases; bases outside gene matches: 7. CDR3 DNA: TGTGCCATCAGTTCCTCGGGGGGGAAGGAGACCCAGTACTTC. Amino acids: CAISSSGGKETQYF.

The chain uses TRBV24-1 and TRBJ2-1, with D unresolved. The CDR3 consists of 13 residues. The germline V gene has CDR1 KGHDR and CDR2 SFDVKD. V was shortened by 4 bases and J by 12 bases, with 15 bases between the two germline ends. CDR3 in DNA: TGTGCCACCAGTGACCACGCAGGATGGGGGCAGTTCTTC. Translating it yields CATSDHAGWGQFF.

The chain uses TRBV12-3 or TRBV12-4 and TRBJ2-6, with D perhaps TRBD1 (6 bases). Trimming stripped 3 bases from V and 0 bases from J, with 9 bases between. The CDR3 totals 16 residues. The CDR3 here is CASSFGQSSGANVLTF. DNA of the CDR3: TGTGCCAGCAGTTTTGGACAGAGCTCTGGGGCCAACGTCCTGACTTTC.

CDR3 loop: CASSFRGVAEAFF. Written as DNA, the CDR3 is TGTGCCAGCAGCTTTAGAGGCGTCGCTGAAGCTTTCTTT. V usage is TRBV5-6 and J usage is TRBJ1-1; D ambiguous. Germline V gives CDR1 SGHDT, CDR2 YYEEEE. The CDR3 totals 13 residues. Trimming removed 2 bases at V and 6 bases at J, with 11 bases between.

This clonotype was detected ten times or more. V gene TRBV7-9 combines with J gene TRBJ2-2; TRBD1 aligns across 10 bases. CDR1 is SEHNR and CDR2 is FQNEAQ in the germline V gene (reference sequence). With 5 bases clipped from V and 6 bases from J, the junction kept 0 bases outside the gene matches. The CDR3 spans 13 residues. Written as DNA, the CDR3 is TGTGCCAGCAGCGGACAGGGGGCCGGGGAGCTGTTTTTT. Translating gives CASSGQGAGELFF. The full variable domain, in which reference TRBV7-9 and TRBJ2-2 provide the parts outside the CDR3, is DTGVSQNPRHKITKRGQNVTFRCDPISEHNRLYWYRQTLGQGPEFLTYFQNEAQLEKSRLLSDRFSAERPKGSFSTLEIQRTEQGDSAMYLCASSGQGAGELFFGEGSRLTVL.

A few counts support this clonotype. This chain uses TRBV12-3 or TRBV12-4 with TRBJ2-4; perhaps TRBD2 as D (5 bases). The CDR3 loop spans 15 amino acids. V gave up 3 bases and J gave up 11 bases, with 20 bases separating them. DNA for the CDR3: TGTGCCAGCAGTTTTCAACTAGGCAGACCTCTCCTTCAGTACTTC. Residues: CASSFQLGRPLLQYF.

The CDR3, as DNA: TGTGCCAGCAGCTTCGGGACAGGGATCGGGGACAATGAGCAGTTCTTC. Protein product: CASSFGTGIGDNEQFF. The chain combines TRBV5-4 with TRBJ2-1; 9 positions agree with TRBD1. CDR1 and CDR2 from the germline V gene are SGHNT and YYREEE (reference sequence). The V gene end was trimmed by 2 bases and the J gene end by 5 bases; junction bases not matched to a gene: 8. The CDR3 extends over 16 amino acids.

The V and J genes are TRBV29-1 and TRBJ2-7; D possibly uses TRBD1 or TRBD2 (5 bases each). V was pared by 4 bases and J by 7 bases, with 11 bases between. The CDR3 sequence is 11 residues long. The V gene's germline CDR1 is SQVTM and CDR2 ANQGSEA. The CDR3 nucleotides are TGCAGCGTTGCCGGGGCGAGGGAGCAGTACGTC. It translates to CSVAGAREQYV.

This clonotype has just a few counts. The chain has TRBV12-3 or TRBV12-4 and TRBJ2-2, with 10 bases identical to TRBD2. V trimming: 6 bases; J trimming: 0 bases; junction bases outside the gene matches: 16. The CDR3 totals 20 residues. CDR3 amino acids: CASRRTGLAGAITNTGELFF. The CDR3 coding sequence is TGTGCCAGCAGACGCACGGGGCTAGCGGGGGCCATAACGAACACCGGGGAGCTGTTTTTT.

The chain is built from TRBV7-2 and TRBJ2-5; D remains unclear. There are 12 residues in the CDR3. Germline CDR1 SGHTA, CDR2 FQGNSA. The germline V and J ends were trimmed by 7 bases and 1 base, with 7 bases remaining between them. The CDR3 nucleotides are TGTGCCAGCAAGAAGCCCCAAGAGACCCAGTACTTC. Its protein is CASKKPQETQYF.

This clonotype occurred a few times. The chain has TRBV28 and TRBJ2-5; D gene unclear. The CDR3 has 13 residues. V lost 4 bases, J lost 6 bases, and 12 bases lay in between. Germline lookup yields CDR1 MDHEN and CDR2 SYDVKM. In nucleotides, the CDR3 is TGTGCCAGCAGTTATCCGTTCCTGAAGACCCAGTACTTC. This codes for CASSYPFLKTQYF.

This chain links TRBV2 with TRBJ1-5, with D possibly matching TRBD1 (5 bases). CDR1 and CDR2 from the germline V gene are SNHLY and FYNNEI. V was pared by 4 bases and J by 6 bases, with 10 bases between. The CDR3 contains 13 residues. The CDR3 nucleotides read TGTGCCAGCAGTGGCTTGGGGCTTCAGCCCCAGCATTTT. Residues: CASSGLGLQPQHF.

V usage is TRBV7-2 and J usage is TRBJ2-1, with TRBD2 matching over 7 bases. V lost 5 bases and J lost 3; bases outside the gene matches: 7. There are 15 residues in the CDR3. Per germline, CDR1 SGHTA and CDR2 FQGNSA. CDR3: CASSGSGGVYNEQFF. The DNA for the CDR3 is TGTGCCAGCAGCGGCTCGGGGGGAGTCTACAATGAGCAGTTCTTC. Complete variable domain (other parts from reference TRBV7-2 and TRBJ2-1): GAGVSQSPSNKVTEKGKDVELRCDPISGHTALYWYRQSLGQGLEFLIYFQGNSAPDKSGLPSDRFSAERTGGSVSTLTIQRTQQEDSAVYLCASSGSGGVYNEQFFGPGTRLTVL.

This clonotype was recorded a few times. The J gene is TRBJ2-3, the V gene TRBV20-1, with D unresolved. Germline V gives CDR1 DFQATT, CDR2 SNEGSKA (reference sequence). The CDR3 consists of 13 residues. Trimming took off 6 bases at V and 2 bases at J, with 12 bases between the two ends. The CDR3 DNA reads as TGCAGTGCCAGATGGGTCCCCACAGATACGCAGTATTTT. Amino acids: CSARWVPTDTQYF.

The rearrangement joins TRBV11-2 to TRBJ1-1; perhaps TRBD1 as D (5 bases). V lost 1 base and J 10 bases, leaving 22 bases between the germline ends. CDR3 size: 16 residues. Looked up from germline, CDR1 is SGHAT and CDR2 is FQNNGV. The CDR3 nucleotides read TGTGCCAGCAGCTTAGTCCAGTGGGGCAGTCCCGAGGTAGCTTTCTTT. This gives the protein CASSLVQWGSPEVAFF.

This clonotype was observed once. The CDR3 here is CASSPPGTGEQFF. In DNA, the CDR3 is TGTGCCAGCTCACCCCCCGGGACAGGGGAGCAGTTCTTC. The chain uses TRBV18 and TRBJ2-1; 9 bases are shared with TRBD1. The germline CDR1 and CDR2 sequences are KGHSH and LQKENI. This CDR3 region has 13 residues. The junction had 4 bases not matched to a gene; V was cut back by 3 bases and J by 10 bases.

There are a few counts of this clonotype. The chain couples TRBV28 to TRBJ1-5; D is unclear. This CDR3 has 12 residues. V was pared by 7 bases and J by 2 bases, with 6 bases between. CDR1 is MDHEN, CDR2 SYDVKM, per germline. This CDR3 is CASTPGNQPQHF. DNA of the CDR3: TGTGCCAGCACCCCAGGCAATCAGCCCCAGCATTTT.

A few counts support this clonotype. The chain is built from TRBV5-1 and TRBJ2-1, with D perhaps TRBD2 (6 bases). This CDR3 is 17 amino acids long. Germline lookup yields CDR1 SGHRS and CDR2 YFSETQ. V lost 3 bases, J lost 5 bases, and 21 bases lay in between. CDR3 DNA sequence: TGCGCCAGCAGCTCGATGATTGGCGGGGCAAAACACAATGAGCAGTTCTTC. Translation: CASSSMIGGAKHNEQFF.

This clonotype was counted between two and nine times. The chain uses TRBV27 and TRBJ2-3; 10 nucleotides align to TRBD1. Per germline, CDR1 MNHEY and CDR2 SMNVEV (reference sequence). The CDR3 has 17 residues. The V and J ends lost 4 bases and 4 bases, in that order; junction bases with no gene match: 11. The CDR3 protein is CASSSPRQGAKSDTQYF. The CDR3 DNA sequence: TGTGCCAGCAGTTCCCCGCGACAGGGGGCGAAATCAGATACGCAGTATTTT.

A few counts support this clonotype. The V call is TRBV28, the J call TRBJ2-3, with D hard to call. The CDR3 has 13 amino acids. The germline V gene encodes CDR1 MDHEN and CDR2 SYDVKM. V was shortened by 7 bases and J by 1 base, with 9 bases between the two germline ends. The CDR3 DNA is TGTGCCAGCATTACCGCGGGCACAGATACGCAGTATTTT. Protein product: CASITAGTDTQYF. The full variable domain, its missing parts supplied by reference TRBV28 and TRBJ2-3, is DVKVTQSSRYLVKRTGEKVFLECVQDMDHENMFWYRQDPGLGLRLIYFSYDVKMKEKGDIPEGYSVSREKKERFSLILESASTNQTSMYLCASITAGTDTQYFGPGTRLTVL.